A selection of T cell receptor beta chains follows, all from one sample in a study of blood T cell repertoires in COVID-19. Repertoires were generated with immunoSEQ multiplex PCR, while TCRdb's copy carries only in-frame clones and drops some. The data hold around 130,000 clones, with under 90% observed a single time. Material: peripheral blood. These receptors were taken from a woman between 55 and 75 years old with acute or convalescent COVID-19. Each CDR3 is given with its conserved first and last residue. Fields, in order: J gene, clone size, CDR3 length, V gene, D gene, CDR3 protein, CDR3 DNA. The D gene is left open where the match is weak. Clone size is not always given. Where it is, it says once, few, many or a class for expanded clones.

TRBJ1-4,NA,15,TRBV7-9,TRBD1,CASSQPQGANEKLFF,TGTGCCAGCAGCCAACCACAGGGGGCGAATGAAAAACTGTTTTTT
TRBJ2-1,NA,13,TRBV29-1,TRBD2,CSVRAGGRNEQFF,TGCAGCGTTCGAGCGGGGGGCCGCAATGAGCAGTTCTTC
TRBJ1-6,NA,13,TRBV3-1/TRBV3-2,NA,CASSRERDSPLHF,TGTGCCAGCAGCCGGGAGAGAGATTCACCCCTCCACTTT
TRBJ1-2,once,15,TRBV3-1/TRBV3-2,NA,CASSQDWAGTGGYTF,TGTGCCAGCAGCCAAGATTGGGCGGGGACGGGTGGCTACACCTTC
TRBJ1-6,NA,15,TRBV7-9,NA,CASQGGTSYNSPLHF,TGTGCCAGTCAAGGAGGGACCTCCTATAATTCACCCCTCCACTTT
TRBJ2-1,NA,15,TRBV7-3,NA,CASSLREGSYNEQFF,TGTGCCAGCAGCTTACGGGAAGGGTCCTACAATGAGCAGTTCTTC
TRBJ1-1,NA,13,TRBV11-2,NA,CASSLARIREAFF,TGTGCCAGCAGCTTGGCGCGGATTAGGGAAGCTTTCTTT
TRBJ1-2,few,13,TRBV19,NA,CASSGRVGNGYTF,TGTGCCAGTAGCGGCAGGGTAGGGAATGGCTACACCTTC
TRBJ1-1,NA,11,TRBV10-3,NA,CAISDISEAFF,TGTGCCATCAGTGATATTTCTGAAGCTTTCTTT
TRBJ2-2,NA,16,TRBV6-6,NA,CASSPLQETRTGELFF,TGTGCCAGCAGTCCGCTACAGGAGACCAGGACCGGGGAGCTGTTTTTT
TRBJ1-2,NA,15,TRBV5-4,NA,CASTPSTAGGHGYTF,TGTGCCAGCACTCCATCCACCGCGGGGGGCCATGGCTACACCTTC